These T cell receptor beta chains were read from a single sample in a study of CD8 T cells in Susac syndrome. TCRdb re-analysed the immunoSEQ multiplex PCR reads in MiXCR, keeping a single row per CDR3 protein. Of more than 250,000 distinct CDR3 sequences listed, about 92% are singletons. The sequenced material came from CD4+ T cells from PBMCs. These receptors were collected from a human donor with multiple sclerosis. The CDR3 runs from the conserved cysteine through the conserved F or W. The D gene is left open where the match is weak. Clone sizes are given selectively: once, few, many, or a class where the clone is expanded.

>NA|TRBV5-4|NA|TRBJ1-1
TGTGCCAGCAGCCCTTGGGACGCCCCAAGCGGCGCTTTCTTT
CASSPWDAPSGAFF
>NA|TRBV2|NA|TRBJ2-1
TGTGCCAGCAGTGTTAGTGGCAACAATGAGCAGTTCTTC
CASSVSGNNEQFF
>TRBD1|TRBV6-5|NA|TRBJ2-7
TGTGCCAGCAGACTTCGGGACAGCTACGAGCAGTACTTC
CASRLRDSYEQYF
>TRBD2|TRBV11-1|NA|TRBJ2-7
TGTGCCAGCAGCTCCCCTCCCTGGAGGACTAGCGGGAGGGCCCTCTCCTACGAGCAGTACTTC
CASSSPPWRTSGRALSYEQYF
>NA|TRBV6-7|NA|TRBJ1-2
TGTGCCAGCAGCCTAAACCATGGGGCAGACACCTTC
CASSLNHGADTF
>TRBD1|TRBV3-1|NA|TRBJ2-7
TGTGCCAGCAGCCACTCAGGGGGCTCCTACGAGCAGTACTTC
CASSHSGGSYEQYF
>NA|TRBV18|NA|TRBJ1-6
TGTGCCAGCTCACCCGCCGGACAGCCCGGGGTGAGAACCCTCCACTTT
CASSPAGQPGVRTLHF
>NA|TRBV20-1|once|TRBJ2-1
TGCAGTGCTCATACCGCAGGGCCCGCCTCCTCAAGGGCCGTCGGGACACAGTTCTTC
CSAHTAGPASSRAVGTQFF
>TRBD1|TRBV7-2|once|TRBJ2-5
TGTGCCAGCAGCGAGGGACAGGGAAAAGAGACCCAGTACTTC
CASSEGQGKETQYF
>NA|TRBV5-8|NA|TRBJ2-5
TGTGCCAGCAGCTGGGCCCGGGGCAGGGGCGCCCAAGAGACCCAGTACTTC
CASSWARGRGAQETQYF
>NA|TRBV19|NA|TRBJ1-2
TGTGCCAGTAGCACATGGACAGTGAATGGCTACACCTTC
CASSTWTVNGYTF
>NA|TRBV7-2|NA|TRBJ1-2
TGTGCCAGCAGCACTTGGGGTGTTGCAGGCGGGGGCTACACCTTC
CASSTWGVAGGGYTF